The 29 T cell receptor beta chains given below trace back to one sample, sequenced in a study of blood T cell repertoires in COVID-19. The assay was immunoSEQ multiplex PCR, and TCRdb's table has in-frame clones only and misses some. The repertoire consists of roughly 430,000 clones, with roughly 87% occurring once and the leading ten covering more than 2%. The sequenced sample was PBMCs or T cells enriched from blood (not recorded which). The receptors here all came from a middle-aged woman with acute COVID-19.

V usage is TRBV29-1 and J usage is TRBJ1-1, with D perhaps matching TRBD1 (5 bases). The CDR3 contains 16 residues. V was cut by 4 bases and J by 5 bases, with 23 bases left in between. Per the germline V gene, CDR1 is SQVTM and CDR2 is ANQGSEA. The CDR3: CSVGRLGRVSETEAFF. In DNA, the CDR3 is TGCAGCGTTGGCCGCTTGGGGCGAGTATCAGAGACTGAAGCTTTCTTT. The entire variable domain, with the rest obtained from reference TRBV29-1 and TRBJ1-1, is as follows: SAVISQKPSRDICQRGTSLTIQCQVDSQVTMMFWYRQQPGQSLTLIATANQGSEATYESGFVIDKFPISRPNLTFSTLTVSNMSPEDSSIYLCSVGRLGRVSETEAFFGQGTRLTVV.

CDR3 coding DNA: TGTGCCAGTTATCCGGGGAGGGTGAGCACTGAAGCTTTCTTT. Amino acid sequence: CASYPGRVSTEAFF. The chain recombines TRBV6-5 with TRBJ1-1; D is uncertain. Germline values: CDR1 MNHEY, CDR2 SVGAGI. The CDR3 has 14 amino acids. The ends were cut back, 9 bases at V and 4 bases at J, with 18 bases in the middle.

The rearrangement uses TRBV21-1 and TRBJ1-2; TRBD1 is the table's D call, not checked against the DNA. TRBV21-1 is a documented pseudogene. The length of the CDR3 is 14 residues. The CDR3 DNA sequence: TGTGCCAGCAGCAAAGAGAACACCGTGCTGGGCTACACCTTC. The encoded protein is CASSKENTVLGYTF.

A few counts support this clone. The rearrangement uses TRBV6-5 and TRBJ2-7, with 7 bases matching TRBD1. Germline V gene sequence: CDR1 MNHEY, CDR2 SVGAGI. The junction had 5 bases not matched to a gene; V was cut back by 6 bases and J by 3 bases. The CDR3 covers 13 residues. The CDR3 DNA reads TGTGCCAGCAGCCGGGGACAGTTCTACGAGCAGTACTTC. It yields the protein CASSRGQFYEQYF.

The CDR3 sequence is CASSALGPDTQYF. The CDR3 coding sequence is TGTGCCAGCAGCGCACTAGGCCCGGATACGCAGTATTTT. The chain carries TRBV7-9 and TRBJ2-3, with a possible D match to TRBD2 (5 bases). This CDR3 is built from 13 residues. CDR1 and CDR2 (germline): SEHNR, FQNEAQ (reference sequence). V was trimmed by 5 bases and J by 6 bases, leaving 12 bases between them.

This chain connects TRBV6-5 to TRBJ1-5; TRBD1 matches at 7 bases. This CDR3 is 13 amino acids long. Germline values: CDR1 MNHEY, CDR2 SVGAGI. With V trimmed by 7 bases and J by 5 bases, 5 bases remained unmatched. CDR3 sequence reads: CASTFGQDQPQHF. The CDR3 coding sequence is TGTGCCAGCACCTTCGGACAGGATCAGCCCCAGCATTTT.

This clone was seen only once. The J gene is TRBJ1-1, the V gene TRBV30; D is unresolved. V gave up 5 bases and J gave up 5 bases, with 15 bases separating them. Per the germline V gene, CDR1 is GTSNPN and CDR2 is SVGIG (reference sequence). This CDR3 contains 13 residues. The chain's CDR3 is CAWGRGSPTEAFF. The CDR3 DNA is TGTGCCTGGGGACGGGGATCCCCTACTGAAGCTTTCTTT.

The chain's CDR3 is CASSRDRGSYEQYF. The CDR3 coding sequence is TGTGCCAGTAGTCGGGACAGGGGCTCCTACGAGCAGTACTTC. The V and J genes are TRBV19 and TRBJ2-7; 10 positions match TRBD1. V lost 5 bases to trimming and J lost 0 bases; unmatched junction nucleotides: 1. This CDR3 contains 14 residues. Looked up from germline, CDR1 is LNHDA and CDR2 is SQIVND (reference sequence).

This clone was found once. The chain is built from TRBV10-3 and TRBJ2-7, with 8 bases identical to TRBD1. The CDR3 consists of 14 residues. V lost 6 bases to trimming and J lost 2 bases; unmatched junction nucleotides: 6. Germline assignment: CDR1 ENHRY and CDR2 SYGVKD. The CDR3: CAIRGQGYPYEQYF. The CDR3 DNA reads as TGTGCCATCAGAGGACAGGGATACCCCTACGAGCAGTACTTC.

The V call is TRBV6-5, the J call TRBJ1-2; 9 bases fit TRBD1. The CDR3 is made up of 15 amino acids. Germline CDR1 reads MNHEY; CDR2 reads SVGAGI. Germline trimming cut 5 bases from V and 6 bases from J; bases unmatched to any gene: 10. Here the CDR3 reads CASSRPGQGDHGYTF. The CDR3 bases are TGTGCCAGCAGTCGTCCGGGACAGGGTGATCATGGCTACACCTTC.

CDR3 sequence (DNA): TGTGCCAGCAGTTACTCCGGGACATTAGGCTACACCTTC. This sequence encodes CASSYSGTLGYTF. This chain links TRBV6-5 with TRBJ1-2; D possibly corresponds to TRBD1 (6 bases). The CDR3 loop spans 13 amino acids. The germline gives CDR1 MNHEY, CDR2 SVGAGI. V was pared by 0 bases and J by 8 bases, with 10 bases between.

The chain has TRBV4-1 and TRBJ1-1; the D is unclear. Germline V CDR1 and CDR2: MGHRA, YSYEKL. With 1 base removed from V and 0 bases from J, the gap between germline ends came to 9 bases. The CDR3 loop spans 15 amino acids. The CDR3 DNA sequence: TGCGCCAGCAGCCAAGTCCCCCAGATGAACACTGAAGCTTTCTTT. Protein: CASSQVPQMNTEAFF.

V usage is TRBV5-6 and J usage is TRBJ1-2; D ambiguous. The length of the CDR3 is 13 residues. Germline assignment: CDR1 SGHDT and CDR2 YYEEEE. V dropped 0 bases and J dropped 9 bases, with 12 bases sitting between them. DNA of the CDR3: TGTGCCAGCAGCTTGGTCCTGGGAGACCGCTACACCTTC. Amino acid sequence: CASSLVLGDRYTF.

This sequence joins TRBV2 and TRBJ2-5, with D maybe TRBD2 (7 bases). The V gene lost 11 bases and the J gene lost 5 bases, with 18 bases spanning the gap. CDR3 size: 13 residues. Germline-derived CDR1 and CDR2 are SNHLY and FYNNEI. CDR3 in DNA: TGTGCCTCCCAGGGGAGGGCGAGGGAGACCCAGTACTTC. It is translated as CASQGRARETQYF.

The chain joins TRBV15 to TRBJ2-7, with D tentatively TRBD2 (6 bases). This CDR3 is built from 16 residues. V lost 0 bases and J 2 bases, leaving 14 bases between the germline ends. CDR1 is LNHNV and CDR2 is YYDKDF in the germline V gene (reference sequence). The CDR3 loop is CATSRDRASAAYEQYF. CDR3 coding DNA: TGTGCCACCAGCAGAGATAGGGCTAGCGCCGCCTACGAGCAGTACTTC.

This chain uses TRBV28 with TRBJ1-1; D is perhaps TRBD1 (6 bases). V was pared by 3 bases and J by 0 bases, with 17 bases between. The germline gives CDR1 MDHEN, CDR2 SYDVKM. CDR3 length: 17 amino acids. The CDR3, as DNA: TGTGCCAGCAGTTTGATTGGGCTAGGACAGCTGAACACTGAAGCTTTCTTT. This codes for CASSLIGLGQLNTEAFF. Using reference TRBV28 and TRBJ1-1 for the parts outside the CDR3, the full variable domain is DVKVTQSSRYLVKRTGEKVFLECVQDMDHENMFWYRQDPGLGLRLIYFSYDVKMKEKGDIPEGYSVSREKKERFSLILESASTNQTSMYLCASSLIGLGQLNTEAFFGQGTRLTVV.

The rearrangement uses TRBV7-2 and TRBJ1-2; TRBD1 matches 7 bases. J lost 5 bases, V lost 3 bases, and 6 bases had no gene match. The germline V gene has CDR1 SGHTA and CDR2 FQGNSA. The CDR3 has 14 amino acids. The CDR3 DNA reads as TGTGCCAGCAGCTTTCAGGGACAGATTTATGGCTACACCTTC. This sequence encodes CASSFQGQIYGYTF.

CDR3 region: CATSAGVDGYTF. The CDR3 region has the DNA TGTGCCACCAGTGCGGGGGTGGATGGCTACACCTTC. The chain couples TRBV24-1 to TRBJ1-2; a possible D gene is TRBD1 (5 bases). The CDR3 is made up of 12 amino acids. Trimming removed 5 bases from V and 6 bases from J, with 9 bases in between. Germline loops: CDR1 KGHDR, CDR2 SFDVKD.

J is TRBJ1-2 and V is TRBV18; the match to TRBD1 covers 8 bases. The CDR3 covers 14 residues. The J segment lost 8 bases and the V segment lost 1 base, leaving 6 bases of the junction unmatched. Germline CDR1 KGHSH, CDR2 LQKENI. The DNA for the CDR3 is TGTGCCAGCTCACCACTGGACAGGGTCGGCGGCTACACCTTC. It translates to CASSPLDRVGGYTF.

The chain joins TRBV27 to TRBJ1-2; no reliable D call. Germline loops: CDR1 MNHEY, CDR2 SMNVEV (reference sequence). The CDR3 extends over 13 amino acids. Trimming pared 4 bases from V and 4 bases from J, leaving 10 bases between. DNA for the CDR3: TGTGCCAGCAGTTCGGTCGATGGCTATGGCTACACCTTC. The encoded protein is CASSSVDGYGYTF.

V usage is TRBV5-4 and J usage is TRBJ2-3, with TRBD2 identical over 12 bases. The CDR3 is 15 residues long. Germline V lookup: CDR1 SGHNT, CDR2 YYREEE (reference sequence). V trimming: 4 bases; J trimming: 6 bases; junction bases outside the gene matches: 6. The CDR3 DNA sequence: TGTGCCAGCAGCGACCCTAGCGGGGGGGCCGATACGCAGTATTTT. Its translation: CASSDPSGGADTQYF.

The chain links TRBV6-5 to TRBJ1-2, with TRBD1 matching 7 bases. This CDR3 is built from 12 residues. J was trimmed by 4 bases and V by 10 bases; bases with no gene match: 6. Germline-derived CDR1 and CDR2 are MNHEY and SVGAGI. CDR3 amino acids: CATRQGTYGYTF. The CDR3 DNA follows: TGTGCCACCCGACAGGGTACCTATGGCTACACCTTC.

The V and J genes are TRBV10-2 and TRBJ1-1; possible D gene TRBD1, 5 bases. CDR1 is WSHSY and CDR2 is SAAADI in the germline V gene. The CDR3 totals 12 residues. V shed 6 bases and J shed 6 bases, with 11 bases lying between them. DNA for the CDR3: TGCGCCAGCAGCGGCGGGGCGGCTGAAGCTTTCTTT. Residues: CASSGGAAEAFF.

This chain connects TRBV5-1 to TRBJ2-7, with 7 bases identical to TRBD2. The germline V gene encodes CDR1 SGHRS and CDR2 YFSETQ. With V trimmed by 4 bases and J by 0 bases, 10 bases remained unmatched. This CDR3 contains 16 residues. The CDR3 region has the DNA TGCGCCAGCAGCCCTCTGGGGGGGGAAAGCTCCTACGAGCAGTACTTC. It is translated as CASSPLGGESSYEQYF.

This chain joins TRBV30 and TRBJ1-3; tentatively, D is TRBD1 (5 bases). From germline, CDR1 is GTSNPN and CDR2 SVGIG (reference sequence). This CDR3 is built from 15 residues. With 3 bases removed from V and 0 bases from J, the gap between germline ends came to 12 bases. The CDR3 loop reads CAWSAGDLSGNTIYF. The DNA of the CDR3 is TGTGCCTGGAGCGCGGGGGACCTCTCTGGAAACACCATATATTTT.

The chain recombines TRBV5-5 with TRBJ1-3; tentatively, D is TRBD1 (6 bases). V was pared by 4 bases and J by 4 bases, with 18 bases between. There are 16 residues in the CDR3. In germline, CDR1 is SGHKS, CDR2 YYEKEE (reference sequence). DNA for the CDR3: TGTGCCAGCAGCCCCCTCCAGGGGATAGGGGGAAACACCATATATTTT. Translation: CASSPLQGIGGNTIYF.

The chain joins TRBV27 to TRBJ1-4; a weak D match, TRBD1 (6 bases). The V end was cut by 2 bases, the J end by 8 bases, with 12 bases between. This CDR3 contains 14 residues. Looked up from germline, CDR1 is MNHEY and CDR2 is SMNVEV (reference sequence). In DNA, the CDR3 is TGTGCCAGCAGTTTAGGGGGCTGGAGGGAAAAACTGTTTTTT. Encoded protein: CASSLGGWREKLFF.

The chain uses TRBV6-5 and TRBJ2-7; D is perhaps TRBD2 (6 bases). CDR3 length: 13 residues. Looked up from germline, CDR1 is MNHEY and CDR2 is SVGAGI. Trimming removed 7 bases from V and 4 bases from J, with 14 bases in between. CDR3 loop: CASTDDGTYEQYF. The CDR3 DNA follows: TGTGCCAGCACCGATGACGGGACTTACGAGCAGTACTTC.

The V gene is TRBV7-9, the J gene TRBJ2-1; a weak D match, TRBD2 (5 bases). The germline gives CDR1 SEHNR, CDR2 FQNEAQ (reference sequence). V dropped 5 bases and J dropped 3 bases, with 14 bases sitting between them. CDR3 length: 15 amino acids. The CDR3 region is CASSKITGYYNEQFF. The CDR3 DNA is TGTGCCAGCAGCAAAATTACGGGGTACTACAATGAGCAGTTCTTC.